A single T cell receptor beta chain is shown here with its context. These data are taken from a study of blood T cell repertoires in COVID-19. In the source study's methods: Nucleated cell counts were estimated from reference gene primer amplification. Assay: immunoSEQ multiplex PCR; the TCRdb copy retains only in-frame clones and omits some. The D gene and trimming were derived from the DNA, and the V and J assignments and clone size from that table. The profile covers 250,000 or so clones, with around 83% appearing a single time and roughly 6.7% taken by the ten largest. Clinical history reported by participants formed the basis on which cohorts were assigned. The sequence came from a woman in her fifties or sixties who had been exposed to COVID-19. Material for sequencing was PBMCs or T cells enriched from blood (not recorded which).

The CDR3 protein is CASSPRYLRGGQGETQYF. The CDR3 nucleotides are TGTGCCAGCAGCCCAAGATATTTACGAGGAGGGCAGGGAGAGACCCAGTACTTC. This chain uses TRBV21-1 with TRBJ2-5; the table gives TRBD2 as D, unverified against the DNA. TRBV21-1 is labeled a pseudogene. The CDR3 consists of 18 residues.